A selection of T cell receptor beta chains follows, all from one sample in a study of blood T cell repertoires in COVID-19. The protocol was immunoSEQ multiplex PCR, while the TCRdb copy is restricted to in-frame clones and leaves out a portion. The sample holds more than 400,000 clones, about 85% seen once. Sequencing input: PBMCs or T cells enriched from blood (not recorded which). These receptor sequences come from a young woman who had recovered from COVID-19. Both conserved end residues are part of each CDR3. Each record gives: V gene, J gene, clone size, D gene, CDR3 DNA, CDR3 protein. A D gene is named only where the DNA matches it firmly. Clone size is given for some rows only: seen once, a few or many times, or a class if the clone is expanded.

V: TRBV9
J: TRBJ2-5
size: .
D: TRBD2
DNA: TGTGCCAGCAGCCCCGGGGGGGGGTTCCAAGAGACCCAGTACTTC
CDR3: CASSPGGGFQETQYF

V: TRBV11-2
J: TRBJ1-1
size: .
D: .
DNA: TGTGCCAGCAGCAAACTGCGGTTGAACACTGAAGCTTTCTTT
CDR3: CASSKLRLNTEAFF

V: TRBV15
J: TRBJ1-4
size: .
D: .
DNA: TGTGCCACCAGCAGAGATAGAGGTGAAAAACTGTTTTTT
CDR3: CATSRDRGEKLFF

V: TRBV11-2
J: TRBJ2-3
size: .
D: TRBD2
DNA: TGTGCCAGCAGCGCCCTCCGAGGGGGACTAGCGAGACAAGATACGCAGTATTTT
CDR3: CASSALRGGLARQDTQYF

V: TRBV11-2
J: TRBJ2-7
size: .
D: .
DNA: TGTGCCAGCAGCTCTGAAAGGGGCTACGAGCAGTACTTC
CDR3: CASSSERGYEQYF

V: TRBV2
J: TRBJ1-6
size: .
D: TRBD1
DNA: TGTGCCAGCAAAACGGCCCCACAGGGGGCATGGTCACCCCTCCACTTT
CDR3: CASKTAPQGAWSPLHF

V: TRBV7-9
J: TRBJ2-5
size: .
D: .
DNA: TGTGCCAGCAGCCTCAGAGACTCGCAAGAGACCCAGTACTTC
CDR3: CASSLRDSQETQYF

V: TRBV27
J: TRBJ1-2
size: .
D: TRBD1
DNA: TGTGCCAGCAGTTCGCTGGGACGGACAGGTGGAGACACCTTC
CDR3: CASSSLGRTGGDTF

V: TRBV6-5
J: TRBJ2-6
size: .
D: .
DNA: TGTGCCAGCAGGGACAGCCCCTCTGGGGCCAACGTCCTGACTTTC
CDR3: CASRDSPSGANVLTF

V: TRBV5-1
J: TRBJ2-2
size: .
D: .
DNA: TGCGCCAGCAGCTTGGGTCATAACACCGGGGAGCTGTTTTTT
CDR3: CASSLGHNTGELFF

V: TRBV30
J: TRBJ1-2
size: .
D: .
DNA: TGTGCCTGGAGTGCCCCCCCCTCTCTAGGCTACACCTTC
CDR3: CAWSAPPSLGYTF

V: TRBV6-5
J: TRBJ1-1
size: .
D: .
DNA: TGTGCCAGCAGTTACTCGGGCTTCTCGAACACTGAAGCTTTCTTT
CDR3: CASSYSGFSNTEAFF

V: TRBV3-1/TRBV3-2
J: TRBJ2-5
size: .
D: .
DNA: TGTGCCAGCAGCCAAGGGGAGGAGACCCAGTACTTC
CDR3: CASSQGEETQYF

V: TRBV19
J: TRBJ1-6
size: .
D: .
DNA: TGTGCGAGTAGTGGAGTACCCCAAAGTGGTTCACCCCTCCACTTT
CDR3: CASSGVPQSGSPLHF

V: TRBV7-2
J: TRBJ1-5
size: .
D: .
DNA: TGTGCCAGCAGCTTAGGCATCAGGGGAGGGAGCAATCAGCCCCAGCATTTT
CDR3: CASSLGIRGGSNQPQHF

V: TRBV14
J: TRBJ2-1
size: .
D: .
DNA: TGTGCCAGCAGCCCGAGGGTGGGGGGAGGAGGCAATGAGCAGTTCTTC
CDR3: CASSPRVGGGGNEQFF

V: TRBV13
J: TRBJ2-3
size: .
D: .
DNA: TGTGCCAGCAGCTCCGCCCCGGTCCGCACAGATACGCAGTATTTT
CDR3: CASSSAPVRTDTQYF

V: TRBV5-5
J: TRBJ1-1
size: few
D: .
DNA: TGTGCCAGCAGCTTGGCCCCATCGGGGGTGAACACTGAAGCTTTCTTT
CDR3: CASSLAPSGVNTEAFF

V: TRBV28
J: TRBJ2-3
size: .
D: .
DNA: TGTGCCAGCAGTTTGAGGCGGGCCTCCTGGGGCACAGATACGCAGTATTTT
CDR3: CASSLRRASWGTDTQYF

V: TRBV19
J: TRBJ2-7
size: .
D: .
DNA: TGTGCCAGTAGTATAGGCAGTTACCACACCTCCTCCTACGAGCAGTACTTC
CDR3: CASSIGSYHTSSYEQYF

V: TRBV2
J: TRBJ2-3
size: .
D: .
DNA: TGTGCCAGCAGTGAAACCCAACAAAGGGGGGGATTCACAGATACGCAGTATTTT
CDR3: CASSETQQRGGFTDTQYF

V: TRBV6-5
J: TRBJ2-3
size: .
D: .
DNA: TGTGCCAGCAGTTACTCAGAGCTCGATACGCAGTATTTT
CDR3: CASSYSELDTQYF

V: TRBV19
J: TRBJ1-1
size: .
D: .
DNA: TGTGCCAGTATTCCGAGAGTCGGGGGTAACACTGAAGCTTTCTTT
CDR3: CASIPRVGGNTEAFF

V: TRBV5-6
J: TRBJ2-1
size: .
D: .
DNA: TGTGCCAGCAGCTTGGTAAGAGATGAGCAGTTCTTC
CDR3: CASSLVRDEQFF

V: TRBV5-1
J: TRBJ1-2
size: .
D: .
DNA: TGCGCCAGCAGCTTGTACGGGGTGGGTGGCTACACCTTC
CDR3: CASSLYGVGGYTF

V: TRBV30
J: TRBJ1-3
size: .
D: .
DNA: TGTGCCTGGAGCGCAGGTACGAGATACACCATATATTTT
CDR3: CAWSAGTRYTIYF

V: TRBV5-1
J: TRBJ1-1
size: .
D: .
DNA: TGCGCCAGCAGCCCGTGGACAGCTACTGATGCTGAAGCTTTCTTT
CDR3: CASSPWTATDAEAFF

V: TRBV12-5
J: TRBJ1-5
size: .
D: .
DNA: TGTGCTACCCAGTTAGGGGGGGGCTCCGATCAGCCCCAGCATTTT
CDR3: CATQLGGGSDQPQHF

V: TRBV5-1
J: TRBJ1-3
size: .
D: TRBD1
DNA: TGCGCCAGCAGCGCGGGACAGGATTTCCTTGGAAACACCATATATTTT
CDR3: CASSAGQDFLGNTIYF